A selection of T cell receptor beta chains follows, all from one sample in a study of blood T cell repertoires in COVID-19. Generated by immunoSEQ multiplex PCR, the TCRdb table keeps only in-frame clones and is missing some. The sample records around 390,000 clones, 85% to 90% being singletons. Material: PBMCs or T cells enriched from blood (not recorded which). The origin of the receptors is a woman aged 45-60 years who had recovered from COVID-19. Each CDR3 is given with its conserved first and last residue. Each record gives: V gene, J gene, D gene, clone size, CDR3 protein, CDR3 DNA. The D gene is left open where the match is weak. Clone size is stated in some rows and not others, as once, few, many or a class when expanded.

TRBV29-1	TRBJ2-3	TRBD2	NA	CSVTSGGGNTQYF	TGCAGCGTTACTAGCGGGGGGGGGAATACGCAGTATTTT
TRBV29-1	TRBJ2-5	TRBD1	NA	CSVEGQGAEETQYF	TGCAGCGTTGAGGGACAGGGTGCTGAAGAGACCCAGTACTTC
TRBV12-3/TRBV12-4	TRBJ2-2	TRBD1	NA	CASSPQGDGELFF	TGTGCCAGCAGCCCCCAGGGGGACGGGGAGCTGTTTTTT
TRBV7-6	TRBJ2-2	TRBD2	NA	CASSLVLAGSNGELFF	TGTGCCAGCAGCTTAGTGCTAGCGGGGTCCAACGGGGAGCTGTTTTTT
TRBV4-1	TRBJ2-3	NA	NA	CASSQDPGDTQYF	TGCGCCAGCAGCCAAGATCCGGGGGATACGCAGTATTTT
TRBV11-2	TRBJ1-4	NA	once	CASSRSGRGEKLFF	TGTGCCAGCAGCCGATCAGGGAGGGGTGAAAAACTGTTTTTT
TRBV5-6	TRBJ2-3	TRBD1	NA	CASSYLRGDTQYF	TGTGCCAGCAGCTACCTCAGGGGGGATACGCAGTATTTT
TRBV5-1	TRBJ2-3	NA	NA	CASSLGLEGTQYF	TGCGCCAGCAGCTTGGGACTAGAGGGTACGCAGTATTTT
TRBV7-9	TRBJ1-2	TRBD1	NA	CASSLQTGTYGYTF	TGTGCCAGCAGCCTTCAGACAGGGACCTATGGCTACACCTTC
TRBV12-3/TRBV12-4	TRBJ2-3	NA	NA	CASSPGVVHTQYF	TGTGCCAGCAGTCCCGGGGTGGTACATACGCAGTATTTT
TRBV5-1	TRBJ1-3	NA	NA	CASSLEAFFSGNTIYF	TGCGCCAGCAGCTTGGAAGCCTTCTTCTCTGGAAACACCATATATTTT
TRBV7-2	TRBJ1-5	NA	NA	CASSTRTVYSNQPQHF	TGTGCCAGCAGCACTAGGACAGTGTATAGCAATCAGCCCCAGCATTTT
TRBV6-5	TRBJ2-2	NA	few	CASSLAPGELFF	TGTGCCAGCAGTTTGGCACCAGGGGAGCTGTTTTTT
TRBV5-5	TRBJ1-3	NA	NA	CASSLVGDSGNTIYF	TGTGCCAGCAGCTTGGTCGGAGACTCTGGAAACACCATATATTTT
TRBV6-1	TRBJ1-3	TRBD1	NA	CASSEVGTALISGNTIYF	TGTGCCAGCAGTGAAGTAGGGACAGCACTAATCTCTGGAAACACCATATATTTT
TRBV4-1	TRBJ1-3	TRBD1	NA	CASSQDRQGLSGNTIYF	TGCGCCAGCAGCCAAGATAGACAGGGCCTTTCTGGAAACACCATATATTTT
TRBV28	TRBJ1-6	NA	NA	CASSLRTGTNSPLHF	TGTGCCAGCAGTTTGAGAACAGGCACTAATTCACCCCTCCACTTT
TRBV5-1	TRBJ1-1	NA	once	CASSATLPGNTEAFF	TGCGCCAGCAGCGCGACCCTACCGGGGAACACTGAAGCTTTCTTT
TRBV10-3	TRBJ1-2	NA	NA	CAISRQADRGYTF	TGTGCCATCTCTCGACAGGCCGATAGGGGCTACACCTTC
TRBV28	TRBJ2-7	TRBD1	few	CASSLSGQGSYEQYF	TGTGCCAGCAGTTTAAGTGGACAGGGGTCCTACGAGCAGTACTTC
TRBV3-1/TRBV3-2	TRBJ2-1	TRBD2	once	CASSQEPSGGPYNEQFF	TGTGCCAGCAGCCAAGAACCTAGCGGGGGGCCTTACAATGAGCAGTTCTTC
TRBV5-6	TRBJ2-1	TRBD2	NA	CASSFSAGGQSNEQFF	TGTGCCAGCAGCTTTTCGGCGGGGGGGCAATCAAATGAGCAGTTCTTC
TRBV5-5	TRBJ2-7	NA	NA	CASSLVRVSREQYF	TGTGCCAGCAGCTTGGTCAGGGTTTCGCGCGAGCAGTACTTC
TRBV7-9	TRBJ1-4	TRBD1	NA	CASSEERRQGNEKLFF	TGTGCCAGCAGCGAAGAGCGACGACAGGGAAATGAAAAACTGTTTTTT
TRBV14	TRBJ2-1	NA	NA	CASSLNPQGWGNEQFF	TGTGCCAGCAGCCTCAATCCCCAGGGCTGGGGAAATGAGCAGTTCTTC
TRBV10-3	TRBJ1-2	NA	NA	CAISEDRRYGYTF	TGTGCCATCAGTGAGGACAGACGCTATGGCTACACCTTC
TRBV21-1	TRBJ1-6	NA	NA	CASRKGQESSYNSPLHF	TGTGCCAGCAGAAAAGGGCAGGAAAGCTCCTATAATTCACCCCTCCACTTT
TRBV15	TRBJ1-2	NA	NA	CATSRERGANYGYTF	TGTGCCACCAGCAGAGAACGGGGAGCTAACTATGGCTACACCTTC